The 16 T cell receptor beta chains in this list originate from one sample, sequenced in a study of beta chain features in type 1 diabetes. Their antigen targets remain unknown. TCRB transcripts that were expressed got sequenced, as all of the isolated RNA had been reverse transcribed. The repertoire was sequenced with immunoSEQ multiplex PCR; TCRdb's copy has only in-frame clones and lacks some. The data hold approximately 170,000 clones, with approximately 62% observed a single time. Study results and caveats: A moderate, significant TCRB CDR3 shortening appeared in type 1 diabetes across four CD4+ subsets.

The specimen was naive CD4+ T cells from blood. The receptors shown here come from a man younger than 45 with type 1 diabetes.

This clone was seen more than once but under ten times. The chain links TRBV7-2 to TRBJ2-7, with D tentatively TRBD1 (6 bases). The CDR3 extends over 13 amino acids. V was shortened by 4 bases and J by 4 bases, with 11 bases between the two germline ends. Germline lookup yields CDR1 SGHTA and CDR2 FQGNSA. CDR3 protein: CASSSDSRYEQYF. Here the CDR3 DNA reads TGTGCCAGCAGCTCGGACAGCCGATACGAGCAGTACTTC.

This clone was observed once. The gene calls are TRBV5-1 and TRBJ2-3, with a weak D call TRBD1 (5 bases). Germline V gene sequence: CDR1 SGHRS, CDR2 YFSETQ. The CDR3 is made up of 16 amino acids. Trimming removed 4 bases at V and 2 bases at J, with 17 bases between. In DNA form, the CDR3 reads TGCGCCAGCAGCCCCACAATCCAGGGTAACACAGATACGCAGTATTTT. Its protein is CASSPTIQGNTDTQYF.

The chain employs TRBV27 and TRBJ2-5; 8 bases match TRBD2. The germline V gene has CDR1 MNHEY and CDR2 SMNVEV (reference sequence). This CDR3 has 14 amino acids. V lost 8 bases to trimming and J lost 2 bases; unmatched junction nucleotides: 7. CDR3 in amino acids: CASSSGPVQETQYF. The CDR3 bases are TGTGCCAGCTCTAGCGGGCCCGTACAAGAGACCCAGTACTTC.

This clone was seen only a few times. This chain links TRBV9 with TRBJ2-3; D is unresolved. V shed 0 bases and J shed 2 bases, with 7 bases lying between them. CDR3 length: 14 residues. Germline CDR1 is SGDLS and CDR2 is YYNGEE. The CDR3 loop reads CASSVAPLTDTQYF. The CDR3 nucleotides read TGTGCCAGCAGCGTAGCCCCCCTCACAGATACGCAGTATTTT.

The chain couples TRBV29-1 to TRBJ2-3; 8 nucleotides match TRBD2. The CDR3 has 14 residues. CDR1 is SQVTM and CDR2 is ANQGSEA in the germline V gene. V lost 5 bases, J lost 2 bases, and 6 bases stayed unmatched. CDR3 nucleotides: TGCAGCGTTAACCGCGGGGGGCCCACAGATACGCAGTATTTT. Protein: CSVNRGGPTDTQYF.

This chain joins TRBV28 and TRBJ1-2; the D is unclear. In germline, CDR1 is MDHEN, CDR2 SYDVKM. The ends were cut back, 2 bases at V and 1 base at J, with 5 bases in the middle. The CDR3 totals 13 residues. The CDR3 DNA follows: TGTGCCAGCAGTTTAGGCCTTAACTATGGCTACACCTTC. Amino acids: CASSLGLNYGYTF.

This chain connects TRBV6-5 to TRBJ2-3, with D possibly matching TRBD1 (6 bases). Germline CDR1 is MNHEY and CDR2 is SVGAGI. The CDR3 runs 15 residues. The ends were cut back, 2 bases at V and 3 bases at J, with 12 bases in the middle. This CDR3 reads CASSYQGPDTDTQYF. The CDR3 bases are TGTGCCAGCAGTTACCAGGGGCCGGATACAGATACGCAGTATTTT.

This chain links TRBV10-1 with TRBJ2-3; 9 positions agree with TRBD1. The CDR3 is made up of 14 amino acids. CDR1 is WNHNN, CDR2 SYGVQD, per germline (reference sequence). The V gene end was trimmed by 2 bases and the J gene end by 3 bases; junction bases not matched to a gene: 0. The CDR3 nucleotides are TGCGCCAGCAGTGAGGGACAGGGGACAGATACGCAGTATTTT. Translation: CASSEGQGTDTQYF.

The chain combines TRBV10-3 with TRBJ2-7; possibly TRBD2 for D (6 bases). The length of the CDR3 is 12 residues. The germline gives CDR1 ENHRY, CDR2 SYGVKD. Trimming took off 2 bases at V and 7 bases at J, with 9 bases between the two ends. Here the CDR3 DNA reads TGTGCCATCAGTGAGGCTGCGGGAGAGCAGTACTTC. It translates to CAISEAAGEQYF.

The CDR3 bases are TGTGCCAGCACCCAGAGCTCCTACAATGAGCAGTTCTTC. It specifies CASTQSSYNEQFF. This rearrangement joins TRBV2 to TRBJ2-1; D uncertain. The germline gives CDR1 SNHLY, CDR2 FYNNEI. CDR3 length: 13 residues. V lost 7 bases to trimming and J lost 0 bases, with 7 bases between them.

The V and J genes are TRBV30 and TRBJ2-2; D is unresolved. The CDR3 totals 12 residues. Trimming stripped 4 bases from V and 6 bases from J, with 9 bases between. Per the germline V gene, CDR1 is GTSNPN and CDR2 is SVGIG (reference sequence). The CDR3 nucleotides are TGTGCCTGGAAGGGCAGTCCCGGGGAGCTGTTTTTT. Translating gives CAWKGSPGELFF.

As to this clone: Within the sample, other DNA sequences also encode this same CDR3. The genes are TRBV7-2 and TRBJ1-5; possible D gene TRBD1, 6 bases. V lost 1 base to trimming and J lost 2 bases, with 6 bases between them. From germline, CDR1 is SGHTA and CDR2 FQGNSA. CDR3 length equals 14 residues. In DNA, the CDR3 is TGTGCCAGCAGCTTAGACAGGGGCAATCAGCCCCAGCATTTT. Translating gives CASSLDRGNQPQHF.

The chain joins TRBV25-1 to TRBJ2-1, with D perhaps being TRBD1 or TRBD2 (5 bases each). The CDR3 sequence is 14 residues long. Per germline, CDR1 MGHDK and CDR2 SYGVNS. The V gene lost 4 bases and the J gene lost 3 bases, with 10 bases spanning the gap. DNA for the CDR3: TGTGCCAGCAGTGGAGGGGTGGGCTACAATGAGCAGTTCTTC. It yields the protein CASSGGVGYNEQFF. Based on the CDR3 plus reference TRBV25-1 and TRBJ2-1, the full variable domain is EADIYQTPRYLVIGTGKKITLECSQTMGHDKMYWYQQDPGMELHLIHYSYGVNSTEKGDLSSESTVSRIRTEHFPLTLESARPSHTSQYLCASSGGVGYNEQFFGPGTRLTVL.

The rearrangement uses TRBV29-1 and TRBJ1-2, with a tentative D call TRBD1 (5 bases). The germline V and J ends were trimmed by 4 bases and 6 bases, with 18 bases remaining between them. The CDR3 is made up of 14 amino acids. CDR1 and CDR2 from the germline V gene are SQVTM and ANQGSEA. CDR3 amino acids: CSVAIRDDSNGYTF. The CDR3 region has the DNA TGCAGCGTTGCGATCCGGGACGACAGTAATGGCTACACCTTC.

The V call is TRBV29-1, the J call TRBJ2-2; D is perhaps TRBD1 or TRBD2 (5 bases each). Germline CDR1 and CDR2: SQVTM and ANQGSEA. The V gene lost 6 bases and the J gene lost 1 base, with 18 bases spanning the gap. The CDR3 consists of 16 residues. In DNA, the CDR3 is TGCAGCGTCGTCACTACGGGACGGCAGAACACCGGGGAGCTGTTTTTT. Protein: CSVVTTGRQNTGELFF.

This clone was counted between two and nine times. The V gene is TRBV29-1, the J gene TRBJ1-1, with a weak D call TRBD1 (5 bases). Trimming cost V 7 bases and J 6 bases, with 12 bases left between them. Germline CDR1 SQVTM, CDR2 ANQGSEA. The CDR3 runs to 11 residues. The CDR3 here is CSARGVSEAFF. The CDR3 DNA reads TGCAGCGCCCGGGGGGTCTCTGAAGCTTTCTTT.